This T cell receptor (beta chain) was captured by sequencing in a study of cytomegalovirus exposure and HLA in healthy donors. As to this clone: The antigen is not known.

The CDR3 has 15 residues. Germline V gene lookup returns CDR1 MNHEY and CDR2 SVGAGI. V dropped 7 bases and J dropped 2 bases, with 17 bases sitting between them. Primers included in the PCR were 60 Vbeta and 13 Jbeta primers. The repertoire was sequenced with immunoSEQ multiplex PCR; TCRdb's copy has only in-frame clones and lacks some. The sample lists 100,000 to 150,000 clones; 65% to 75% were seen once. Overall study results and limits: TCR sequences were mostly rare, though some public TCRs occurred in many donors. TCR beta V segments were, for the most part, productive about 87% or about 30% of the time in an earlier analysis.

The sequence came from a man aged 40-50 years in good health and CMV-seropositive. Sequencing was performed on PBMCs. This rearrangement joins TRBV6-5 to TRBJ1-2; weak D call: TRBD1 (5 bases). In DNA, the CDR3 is TGTGCCAGCACTCGCTTCGGGGGGGGAAACTATGGCTACACCTTC. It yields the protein CASTRFGGGNYGYTF.